This T cell receptor (beta chain) was sequenced for a study of immune cell composition in non-small cell lung cancer. Whole-study results and caveats: In adenocarcinoma, maximal tumour-associated clone frequency tracked TIL tumour reactivity. Tumour-associated clones >0.5% occurred in about a third of adenocarcinomas, approximately 79% of squamous.

Germline-derived CDR1 and CDR2 are SEHNR and FQNEAQ (reference sequence). This CDR3 spans 16 amino acids. V was pared by 2 bases and J by 0 bases, with 8 bases between. Measured with immunoSEQ multiplex PCR; TCRdb has only the in-frame clones, and not every one. The repertoire consists of 2,500 to 3,500 clones, with about three quarters occurring once and the leading ten covering over 15%. This clone was seen just once. The antigen is not known. Sequenced input: lung tumor tissue. V gene TRBV7-9 combines with J gene TRBJ2-6, with D possibly TRBD1 on 5 matching bases. The clonotype originates from a human donor with non-small cell lung cancer. The CDR3 is CASSLIRGSGANVLTF. The CDR3 DNA sequence: TGTGCCAGCAGCTTAATTAGGGGCTCTGGGGCCAACGTCCTGACTTTC.